This T cell receptor (beta chain) was retrieved from a study of human T cells and chemical hapten exposure. Study findings and constraints: With regard to DPC sensitization, TCRs above 1 in 1000 frequency did not change. Because all patients had alopecia, their immune responses might differ from healthy ones.

Library preparation tagged each individual cDNA molecule with a unique molecular identifier. TCRdb redid the calling of the RACE reads with MiXCR, one entry per CDR3 protein. The sample shows under 120,000 distinct CDR3 sequences, 11% of them seen only once. Remarks on this clonotype: Its antigen is still unknown.

V was pared by 6 bases and J by 3 bases, with 12 bases between. CDR1 is LNHDA, CDR2 SQIVND, per germline (reference sequence). CDR3 length equals 13 residues. Described time point: patch test 1, 2 weeks after DPC sensitization. The treatment is: therapeutic diphenylcyclopropenone sensitization with weekly scalp DPC. The TCR comes from a woman in her thirties or forties with alopecia areata. Some clones in this sample may be carry-over from other donors' samples. This chain uses TRBV19 with TRBJ2-7; D gene uncertain. The specimen was whole blood, collected in connection with sensitization to the hapten diphenylcyclopropenone (DPC). The CDR3 sequence is CASSFSYGYEQYF. As DNA, the CDR3 is TGTGCCAGTAGCTTTTCCTACGGCTACGAGCAGTACTTC. Filled out from reference TRBV19 and TRBJ2-7, the complete variable domain reads DGGITQSPKYLFRKEGQNVTLSCEQNLNHDAMYWYRQDPGQGLRLIYYSQIVNDFQKGDIAEGYSVSREKKESFPLTVTSAQKNPTAFYLCASSFSYGYEQYFGPGTRLTVT.